This is a list of T cell receptor beta chains from one sample in a study of blood T cell repertoires in COVID-19. The repertoire was sequenced with immunoSEQ multiplex PCR; TCRdb's copy has only in-frame clones and lacks some. Of some 150,000 clones listed, around nine tenths are singletons. The sequencing input was PBMCs or T cells enriched from blood (not recorded which). These receptors were taken from a woman aged 25 to 45 with acute COVID-19. Both conserved end residues are part of each CDR3. The D gene is left open where the match is weak. Only some rows state a clone size, as once, few, many or a class for expanded clones.

>TRBJ2-3|TRBV7-9|14|.|.
CASSFWGDTDTQYF
TGTGCCAGCAGCTTTTGGGGGGACACAGATACGCAGTATTTT
>TRBJ1-2|TRBV7-2|14|.|.
CASSLGQVNYGYTF
TGTGCCAGCAGCTTAGGGCAGGTGAACTATGGCTACACCTTC
>TRBJ2-7|TRBV5-1|13|.|TRBD1
CASSSGQENEQYF
TGCGCCAGCAGCTCGGGACAGGAGAACGAGCAGTACTTC
>TRBJ2-1|TRBV19|17|.|TRBD2
CASSIRAPAGGKDEQFF
TGTGCCAGTAGTATTAGGGCCCCGGCGGGAGGGAAAGATGAGCAGTTCTTC
>TRBJ2-2|TRBV18|16|.|TRBD2
CASSPLGGSGTGELFF
TGTGCCAGCTCACCACTTGGCGGGAGCGGCACCGGGGAGCTGTTTTTT
>TRBJ2-7|TRBV27|16|.|TRBD2
CASSLSSGAASYEQYF
TGTGCCAGCAGCCTTTCCAGCGGGGCGGCCTCCTACGAGCAGTACTTC
>TRBJ1-2|TRBV29-1|12|.|.
CSVGRADRGYTF
TGCAGCGTTGGGAGGGCGGATCGTGGCTACACCTTC
>TRBJ2-7|TRBV11-2|14|.|TRBD1
CASSLDPRGLEQYF
TGTGCCAGCAGCTTAGATCCCAGGGGGCTCGAGCAGTACTTC
>TRBJ2-7|TRBV2|15|.|.
CASRGYGGGSYEQYF
TGTGCCAGCAGAGGCTACGGGGGAGGCTCCTACGAGCAGTACTTC
>TRBJ2-2|TRBV6-4|16|.|TRBD1
CASRKGQGANTGELFF
TGTGCCAGCAGGAAGGGACAGGGGGCGAATACCGGGGAGCTGTTTTTT
>TRBJ1-2|TRBV28|15|.|.
CASSLTLTDNYGYTF
TGTGCCAGCAGTCTCACTCTGACAGACAACTATGGCTACACCTTC
>TRBJ1-2|TRBV15|14|.|.
CATSREWTVGGYTF
TGTGCCACCAGCAGAGAATGGACAGTCGGCGGCTACACCTTC
>TRBJ2-7|TRBV2|15|.|TRBD1
CAGRSNRGQGYEQYF
TGTGCCGGAAGATCTAACAGGGGACAAGGATACGAGCAGTACTTC
>TRBJ2-3|TRBV6-2/TRBV6-3|16|few|TRBD2
CASSRLAGGGTDTQYF
TGTGCCAGCAGTCGTCTAGCGGGAGGGGGCACAGATACGCAGTATTTT
>TRBJ2-1|TRBV7-9|15|.|TRBD2
CASSLTSGRTNEQFF
TGTGCCAGCAGCTTAACTAGCGGGAGGACTAATGAGCAGTTCTTC
>TRBJ1-4|TRBV7-9|16|.|TRBD1
CAGSPGTGGRNEKLFF
TGTGCCGGGAGCCCGGGGACAGGCGGCCGAAATGAAAAACTGTTTTTT
>TRBJ2-1|TRBV27|14|few|TRBD2
CASSPSGRLDEQFF
TGTGCCAGCAGCCCTAGCGGGAGGCTAGATGAGCAGTTCTTC
>TRBJ1-1|TRBV30|13|.|.
CAWSPGVNTEAFF
TGTGCCTGGAGTCCAGGGGTGAACACTGAAGCTTTCTTT
>TRBJ2-7|TRBV6-5|13|few|.
CASSSTGEGEQYF
TGTGCCAGCAGTTCGACAGGGGAGGGCGAGCAGTACTTC
>TRBJ2-3|TRBV7-2|15|.|TRBD1
CASSSGTGFTDTQYF
TGTGCCAGCAGTTCAGGGACAGGGTTCACAGATACGCAGTATTTT
>TRBJ2-5|TRBV6-1|14|.|TRBD1
CASSEVGGWGTQYF
TGTGCCAGCAGTGAAGTAGGGGGCTGGGGGACCCAGTACTTC
>TRBJ1-2|TRBV19|14|.|TRBD1
CASSPLTGARGYTF
TGTGCCAGTAGTCCTCTCACAGGGGCTCGAGGCTACACCTTC
>TRBJ1-1|TRBV27|14|.|.
CASRVQGLNTEAFF
TGTGCCAGCAGGGTACAGGGATTGAACACTGAAGCTTTCTTT
>TRBJ1-1|TRBV12-3/TRBV12-4|13|.|.
CASSTNRDTEAFF
TGTGCCAGCAGTACCAACAGGGACACTGAAGCTTTCTTT
>TRBJ2-7|TRBV30|13|.|TRBD1
CAWFDRDSYEQYF
TGTGCCTGGTTTGACAGGGATTCCTACGAGCAGTACTTC